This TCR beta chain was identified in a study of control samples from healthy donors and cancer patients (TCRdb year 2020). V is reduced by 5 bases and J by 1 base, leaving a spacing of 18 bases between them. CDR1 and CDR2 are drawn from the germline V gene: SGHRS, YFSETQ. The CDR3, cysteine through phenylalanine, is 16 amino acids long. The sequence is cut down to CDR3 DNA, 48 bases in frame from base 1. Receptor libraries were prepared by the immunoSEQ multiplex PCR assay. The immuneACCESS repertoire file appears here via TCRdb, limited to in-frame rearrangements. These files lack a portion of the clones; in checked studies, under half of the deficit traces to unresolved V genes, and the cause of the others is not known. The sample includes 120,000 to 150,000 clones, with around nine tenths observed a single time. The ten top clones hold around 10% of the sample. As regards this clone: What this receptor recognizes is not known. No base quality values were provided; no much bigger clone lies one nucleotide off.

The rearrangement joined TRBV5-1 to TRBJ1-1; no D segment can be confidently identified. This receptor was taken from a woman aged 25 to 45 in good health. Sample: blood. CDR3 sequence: CASRFPVDLPNTEAFF. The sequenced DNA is TGCGCCAGCAGATTCCCCGTGGACCTCCCGAACACTGAAGCTTTCTTT.